The next 31 T cell receptor beta chains were all read from a single sample in a study of shared clonotypes between healthy human individuals (dated by TCRdb to 2019 to 2021). Libraries were constructed by the immunoSEQ multiplex PCR assay. In its TCRdb copy, this immuneACCESS table keeps in-frame sequences only and misses some clones. Where compared with another copy, unresolved V genes explain less than half of these, and the others have no known cause. The sample profile shows 2 million to 2.5 million clones; roughly 92% of them were found once. The ten largest account for around 0.38% of the sample. Sequencing was performed on naive CD4+ T cells from PBMCs. The cell subset or site label on this specimen signifies: CD45RA+ positively selected. Every receptor here comes from a young man in good health. Some clones in this sample may be carry-over from other donors' samples.

The rearrangement uses TRBV5-4 and TRBJ1-1; D gene unclear. This CDR3 spans 15 amino acids. CDR1 is SGHNT and CDR2 is YYREEE in the germline V gene (reference sequence). V lost 9 bases, J lost 0 bases, and 18 bases lay in between. The DNA of the CDR3 is TGTGCCACCGCCGGGAAGGGCGCCCTGAACACTGAAGCTTTCTTT. Residues: CATAGKGALNTEAFF.

The sample holds a few counts of this clone. This chain uses TRBV19 with TRBJ2-5; no definite D call. The ends were cut back, 4 bases at V and 2 bases at J, with 8 bases in the middle. Germline CDR1 is LNHDA and CDR2 is SQIVND (reference sequence). This CDR3 has 13 residues. CDR3 coding DNA: TGTGCCAGTAGTACGACCAGACAAGAGACCCAGTACTTC. Its translation: CASSTTRQETQYF. The entire variable domain, with the rest obtained from reference TRBV19 and TRBJ2-5, is as follows: DGGITQSPKYLFRKEGQNVTLSCEQNLNHDAMYWYRQDPGQGLRLIYYSQIVNDFQKGDIAEGYSVSREKKESFPLTVTSAQKNPTAFYLCASSTTRQETQYFGPGTRLLVL.

The V gene is TRBV25-1, the J gene TRBJ1-3; 8 bases line up with TRBD1. V lost 5 bases, J lost 3 bases, and 6 bases stayed unmatched. From germline, CDR1 is MGHDK and CDR2 SYGVNS. This CDR3 is 15 amino acids long. For the CDR3, the DNA is TGTGCCAGCAGTTACAGGGGGGTTATTGGAAACACCATATATTTT. This sequence encodes CASSYRGVIGNTIYF. Using reference TRBV25-1 and TRBJ1-3 for the parts outside the CDR3, the full variable domain is EADIYQTPRYLVIGTGKKITLECSQTMGHDKMYWYQQDPGMELHLIHYSYGVNSTEKGDLSSESTVSRIRTEHFPLTLESARPSHTSQYLCASSYRGVIGNTIYFGEGSWLTVV.

The gene calls are TRBV28 and TRBJ2-1, with D maybe TRBD2 (6 bases). Germline CDR1 is MDHEN and CDR2 is SYDVKM. The CDR3 covers 14 residues. Trimming left V 11 bases short and J 1 base short, with 15 bases between. DNA for the CDR3: TGTGCCGGCCAGACCGGAGGGTCCTACAATGAGCAGTTCTTC. It codes for CAGQTGGSYNEQFF. Drawing the rest from reference TRBV28 and TRBJ2-1, the complete variable domain is DVKVTQSSRYLVKRTGEKVFLECVQDMDHENMFWYRQDPGLGLRLIYFSYDVKMKEKGDIPEGYSVSREKKERFSLILESASTNQTSMYLCAGQTGGSYNEQFFGPGTRLTVL.

The rearrangement links TRBV30 to TRBJ2-5, with 8 bases matching TRBD1. V was clipped by 0 bases and J by 4 bases; unmatched bases: 7. Germline V lookup: CDR1 GTSNPN, CDR2 SVGIG (reference sequence). CDR3 size: 15 residues. The CDR3 loop is CAWSVMTGASETQYF. The CDR3 nucleotides are TGTGCCTGGAGTGTAATGACAGGGGCATCAGAGACCCAGTACTTC.

The rearrangement uses TRBV27 and TRBJ2-4; TRBD1 matches at 7 bases. The CDR3 is 14 amino acids. Germline CDR1 reads MNHEY; CDR2 reads SMNVEV (reference sequence). The junction had 5 bases not matched to a gene; V was cut back by 6 bases and J by 3 bases. The CDR3 region is CASSRRDSKNIQYF. CDR3 in DNA: TGTGCCAGCAGCCGCCGGGACAGCAAAAACATTCAGTACTTC.

The chain uses TRBV7-3 and TRBJ1-1; 7 positions agree with TRBD1. The CDR3 runs 21 residues. J was trimmed by 1 base and V by 5 bases; bases with no gene match: 25. Germline CDR1 and CDR2: SGHTA and FQGTGA. The CDR3 DNA reads as TGTGCCAGCAGCCGGGTCCCAGGACAGGTACCCTCCTCATTACAGAACACTGAAGCTTTCTTT. Protein sequence: CASSRVPGQVPSSLQNTEAFF. The full variable domain, its missing parts supplied by reference TRBV7-3 and TRBJ1-1, is GAGVSQTPSNKVTEKGKYVELRCDPISGHTALYWYRQSLGQGPEFLIYFQGTGAADDSGLPNDRFFAVRPEGSVSTLKIQRTERGDSAVYLCASSRVPGQVPSSLQNTEAFFGQGTRLTVV.

The CDR3 DNA follows: TGTGCCATCAGCAGAGATCGGGGATTTTCACCCCTCCACTTT. Translating it yields CAISRDRGFSPLHF. The chain uses TRBV10-3 and TRBJ1-6; D is unclear. Germline V lookup: CDR1 ENHRY, CDR2 SYGVKD. The CDR3 spans 14 residues. Deletions cut 6 bases from V and 9 bases from J, with 15 bases between.

The chain has TRBV5-4 and TRBJ2-1; no firm D call. The CDR3 loop spans 14 amino acids. Germline V gene lookup returns CDR1 SGHNT and CDR2 YYREEE (reference sequence). Trimming removed 2 bases from V and 5 bases from J, with 11 bases in between. The CDR3 sequence is CASSFRGSHNEQFF. The CDR3 bases are TGTGCCAGCAGCTTTCGCGGAAGCCACAATGAGCAGTTCTTC.

CDR3 in amino acids: CAISESTSVSYEQYF. The CDR3 DNA follows: TGTGCCATCAGTGAGTCGACTTCAGTCTCCTACGAGCAGTACTTC. The rearrangement joins TRBV10-3 to TRBJ2-7, with D hard to call. CDR1 and CDR2 from the germline V gene are ENHRY and SYGVKD. Trimming removed 0 bases at V and 0 bases at J, with 9 bases between. The CDR3 sequence is 15 residues long.

This chain uses TRBV28 with TRBJ2-3; D is perhaps TRBD2 (6 bases). This CDR3 spans 14 amino acids. The V and J ends lost 6 bases and 4 bases respectively, with 14 bases between them. The germline CDR1 and CDR2 sequences are MDHEN and SYDVKM. This CDR3 is CASSPGGRSDTQYF. In DNA form, the CDR3 reads TGTGCCAGCAGCCCTGGGGGGAGATCAGATACGCAGTATTTT.

This clone is a singleton in its sample. The chain combines TRBV7-8 with TRBJ1-5, with TRBD1 matching over 8 bases. Germline lookup yields CDR1 SGHVS and CDR2 FQNEAQ. V shed 4 bases and J 0 bases; nucleotides not matched to a gene: 8. The CDR3 is 17 amino acids. CDR3 sequence: CASSWTGNRYSNQPQHF. The CDR3 nucleotides are TGTGCCAGCAGCTGGACAGGGAATAGATATAGCAATCAGCCCCAGCATTTT.

The chain has TRBV7-9 and TRBJ2-1, with 13 bases fitting TRBD2. The CDR3 consists of 15 residues. CDR1 is SEHNR and CDR2 is FQNEAQ in the germline V gene (reference sequence). The ends lost 5 bases at V and 9 bases at J; junction bases unmatched: 7. The DNA of the CDR3 is TGTGCCAGCAGCCCTCTACTAGCGGGAGGGGGTGAGCAGTTCTTC. This codes for CASSPLLAGGGEQFF.

Comment on this clone: In the same sample, other DNA sequences code for this CDR3. The chain carries TRBV6-5 and TRBJ1-5; TRBD1 might be the D (6 bases). Between the trimmed V and J ends, which lost 3 bases and 6 bases, there was a span of 12 bases. The CDR3 extends over 14 amino acids. Germline V gene lookup returns CDR1 MNHEY and CDR2 SVGAGI. The CDR3: CASSYSGAGQPQHF. In DNA form, the CDR3 reads TGTGCCAGCAGTTATTCGGGGGCGGGTCAGCCCCAGCATTTT.

J is TRBJ2-3 and V is TRBV28; no clear D gene. The germline gives CDR1 MDHEN, CDR2 SYDVKM. The CDR3 is 13 residues long. V was clipped by 6 bases and J by 2 bases, with 9 bases between them. The CDR3 here is CASRLRATDTQYF. The CDR3 DNA reads TGTGCCAGCAGACTTCGGGCCACAGATACGCAGTATTTT.

This chain connects TRBV18 to TRBJ2-5, with TRBD2 as a possible D gene (5 bases). Between the trimmed V and J ends, which lost 3 bases and 5 bases, there was a span of 16 bases. Germline assignment: CDR1 KGHSH and CDR2 LQKENI. This CDR3 comprises 15 residues. CDR3 sequence: CASSPVGVSGETQYF. CDR3 coding DNA: TGTGCCAGCTCACCCGTCGGGGTCTCGGGGGAGACCCAGTACTTC.

Turning to this clone: The sample holds other DNA sequences that translate to the same CDR3. The V call is TRBV5-1, the J call TRBJ2-2; TRBD2 matches at 10 bases. Looked up from germline, CDR1 is SGHRS and CDR2 is YFSETQ. There are 16 residues in the CDR3. V lost 2 bases and J lost 2; bases outside the gene matches: 3. The CDR3 bases are TGCGCCAGCAGCTTTCTAGCGGGGGTTAACACCGGGGAGCTGTTTTTT. This gives the protein CASSFLAGVNTGELFF.

The chain combines TRBV5-4 with TRBJ1-2; D may be TRBD1 (6 bases). Germline V lookup: CDR1 SGHNT, CDR2 YYREEE (reference sequence). This CDR3 comprises 15 residues. With 3 bases removed from V and 3 bases from J, the gap between germline ends came to 15 bases. The CDR3 loop is CASSWAGAADYGYTF. In DNA form, the CDR3 reads TGTGCCAGCAGCTGGGCAGGGGCAGCTGACTATGGCTACACCTTC.

The chain has TRBV18 and TRBJ2-5, with TRBD2 matching over 9 bases. Germline V lookup: CDR1 KGHSH, CDR2 LQKENI. The CDR3 has 15 residues. The V gene end was trimmed by 2 bases and the J gene end by 4 bases; junction bases not matched to a gene: 5. The CDR3 DNA sequence: TGTGCCAGCTCACCATTACAAGCGGGAGGAGAGACCCAGTACTTC. Amino acid sequence: CASSPLQAGGETQYF.

V usage is TRBV28 and J usage is TRBJ1-1; D ambiguous. Trimming took 7 bases from V and 6 from J, leaving 12 bases between them. The germline V gene encodes CDR1 MDHEN and CDR2 SYDVKM. The CDR3 covers 12 residues. The CDR3: CASTLQESEAFF. As DNA, the CDR3 is TGTGCCAGCACCTTGCAGGAGTCTGAAGCTTTCTTT.

The chain links TRBV28 to TRBJ1-4, with D tentatively TRBD1 (5 bases). Per the germline V gene, CDR1 is MDHEN and CDR2 is SYDVKM. The CDR3 sequence is 14 residues long. V was shortened by 7 bases and J by 5 bases, with 14 bases between the two germline ends. CDR3 nucleotides: TGTGCCAGCAAGGAGGGGCCGCTAAATGAAAAACTGTTTTTT. This codes for CASKEGPLNEKLFF.

The chain carries TRBV5-4 and TRBJ2-3; 8 nucleotides align to TRBD2. Unmatched junction bases numbered 13, after V lost 4 bases and J lost 0 bases. The CDR3 is made up of 18 amino acids. Germline loops: CDR1 SGHNT, CDR2 YYREEE (reference sequence). Written as DNA, the CDR3 is TGTGCCAGCAGCCCTCGGGAGCGGGAGAACGAAAGCACAGATACGCAGTATTTT. Translated: CASSPRERENESTDTQYF.

CDR3 residues: CASSGQTRQPQHF. DNA of the CDR3: TGTGCCAGCAGTGGACAGACCCGGCAGCCCCAGCATTTT. V usage is TRBV2 and J usage is TRBJ1-5; D possibly corresponds to TRBD1 (5 bases). V was trimmed by 4 bases and J by 7 bases, leaving 11 bases between them. This CDR3 is 13 amino acids long. Germline V gene lookup returns CDR1 SNHLY and CDR2 FYNNEI.

A note on this clone: The same CDR3 arises from other DNA sequences in this sample as well. The CDR3 spells CASSARPTDTQYF. In nucleotides, the CDR3 is TGTGCCAGCAGCGCCCGCCCCACAGATACGCAGTATTTT. The gene calls are TRBV9 and TRBJ2-3; D not resolved. V lost 3 bases, J lost 2 bases, and 7 bases lay in between. This CDR3 has 13 residues. CDR1 SGDLS and CDR2 YYNGEE come from the germline V gene.

The chain couples TRBV27 to TRBJ1-2; 8 nucleotides match TRBD1. The germline V gene has CDR1 MNHEY and CDR2 SMNVEV (reference sequence). The length of the CDR3 is 18 residues. J lost 0 bases, V lost 2 bases, and 11 bases had no gene match. CDR3: CASSLKPGTGTTNYGYTF. In DNA, the CDR3 is TGTGCCAGCAGTTTAAAACCCGGGACAGGTACGACTAACTATGGCTACACCTTC.

This chain connects TRBV11-2 to TRBJ1-3, with a weak D call TRBD1 (5 bases). The germline CDR1 and CDR2 sequences are SGHAT and FQNNGV. The germline V and J ends were trimmed by 3 bases and 0 bases, with 9 bases remaining between them. CDR3 size: 15 residues. CDR3 in amino acids: CASSLTVSSGNTIYF. DNA of the CDR3: TGTGCCAGCAGCTTGACAGTGTCCTCTGGAAACACCATATATTTT.

The chain is built from TRBV5-1 and TRBJ2-3; D remains ambiguous. Looked up from germline, CDR1 is SGHRS and CDR2 is YFSETQ. This CDR3 is built from 15 residues. V lost 1 base, J lost 4 bases, and 13 bases lay in between. The CDR3 loop reads CASSLLGMSPDTQYF. The CDR3 coding sequence is TGCGCCAGCAGCTTGTTAGGTATGAGCCCAGATACGCAGTATTTT.

The V and J genes are TRBV10-2 and TRBJ2-3, with D perhaps TRBD2 (5 bases). This CDR3 spans 16 amino acids. V was cut by 8 bases and J by 3 bases, with 21 bases left in between. CDR1 and CDR2 from the germline V gene are WSHSY and SAAADI. The CDR3 sequence: CASSDWASGGTDTQYF. In DNA form, the CDR3 reads TGCGCCAGCTCGGACTGGGCTAGTGGAGGTACAGATACGCAGTATTTT.

The chain links TRBV28 to TRBJ1-6, with D possibly matching TRBD1 (6 bases). CDR3 length: 14 amino acids. Trimming stripped 7 bases from V and 7 bases from J, with 14 bases between. CDR1 and CDR2 from the germline V gene are MDHEN and SYDVKM. The CDR3 DNA reads as TGTGCCAGCATGGCAGGGACAAAGAATTCACCCCTCCACTTT. Its translation: CASMAGTKNSPLHF.

The chain carries TRBV28 and TRBJ2-7, with a possible D match to TRBD1 (6 bases). This CDR3 comprises 15 residues. The V gene's germline CDR1 is MDHEN and CDR2 SYDVKM. V lost 7 bases and J lost 0, with 16 bases in between. The CDR3 sequence is CASTGRPGASYEQYF. The CDR3 DNA follows: TGTGCCAGCACCGGCAGGCCAGGGGCCTCCTACGAGCAGTACTTC.

V usage is TRBV2 and J usage is TRBJ2-2; 8 bases are a match to TRBD2. Trimming cost V 5 bases and J 1 base; bases outside gene matches: 12. This CDR3 spans 18 amino acids. Per germline, CDR1 SNHLY and CDR2 FYNNEI. CDR3 region: CASSLERELRENTGELFF. In nucleotides, the CDR3 is TGTGCCAGCAGTTTGGAGCGGGAGCTCCGGGAGAACACCGGGGAGCTGTTTTTT.